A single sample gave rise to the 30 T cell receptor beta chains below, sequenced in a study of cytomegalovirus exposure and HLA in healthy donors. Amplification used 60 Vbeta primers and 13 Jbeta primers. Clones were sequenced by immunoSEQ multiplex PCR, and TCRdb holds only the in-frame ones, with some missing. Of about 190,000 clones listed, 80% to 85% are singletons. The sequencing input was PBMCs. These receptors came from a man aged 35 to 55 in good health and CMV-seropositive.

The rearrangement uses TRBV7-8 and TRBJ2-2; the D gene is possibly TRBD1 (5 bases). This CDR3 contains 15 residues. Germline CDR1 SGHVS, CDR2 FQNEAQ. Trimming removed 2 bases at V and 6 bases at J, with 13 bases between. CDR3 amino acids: CASSLQGNVAGELFF. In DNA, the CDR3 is TGTGCCAGCAGCTTACAGGGAAACGTTGCCGGGGAGCTGTTTTTT.

The DNA for the CDR3 is TGTGCCAGCAGCTTCGGCTCCTACGAGCAGTACTTC. It translates to CASSFGSYEQYF. The genes are TRBV7-2 and TRBJ2-7, with D unclear. Germline V CDR1 and CDR2: SGHTA, FQGNSA. The CDR3 runs to 12 residues. V was clipped by 3 bases and J by 0 bases, with 3 bases between them.

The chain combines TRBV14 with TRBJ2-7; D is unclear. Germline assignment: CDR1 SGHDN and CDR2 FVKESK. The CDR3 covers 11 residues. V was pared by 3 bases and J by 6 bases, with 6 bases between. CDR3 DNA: TGTGCCAGCAGCCACTCGGTCGAGCAGTACTTC. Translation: CASSHSVEQYF. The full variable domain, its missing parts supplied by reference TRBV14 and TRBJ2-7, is EAGVTQFPSHSVIEKGQTVTLRCDPISGHDNLYWYRRVMGKEIKFLLHFVKESKQDESGMPNNRFLAERTGGTYSTLKVQPAELEDSGVYFCASSHSVEQYFGPGTRLTVT.

The CDR3 sequence: CASSFDRGSNQPQHF. CDR3 in DNA: TGTGCCAGCAGTTTCGACAGGGGTAGCAATCAGCCCCAGCATTTT. V gene TRBV27 combines with J gene TRBJ1-5, with 8 nucleotides matching TRBD1. The V and J ends lost 3 bases and 0 bases, in that order; junction bases with no gene match: 1. CDR1 is MNHEY and CDR2 is SMNVEV in the germline V gene (reference sequence). This CDR3 contains 15 residues.

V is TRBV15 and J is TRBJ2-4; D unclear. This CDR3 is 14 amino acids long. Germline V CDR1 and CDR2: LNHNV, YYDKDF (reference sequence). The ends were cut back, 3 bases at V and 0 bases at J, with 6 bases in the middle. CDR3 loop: CATSRAGAKNIQYF. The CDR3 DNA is TGTGCCACCAGCAGGGCTGGAGCCAAAAACATTCAGTACTTC. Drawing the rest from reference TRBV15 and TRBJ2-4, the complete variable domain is DAMVIQNPRYQVTQFGKPVTLSCSQTLNHNVMYWYQQKSSQAPKLLFHYYDKDFNNEADTPDNFQSRRPNTSFCFLDIRSPGLGDTAMYLCATSRAGAKNIQYFGAGTRLSVL.

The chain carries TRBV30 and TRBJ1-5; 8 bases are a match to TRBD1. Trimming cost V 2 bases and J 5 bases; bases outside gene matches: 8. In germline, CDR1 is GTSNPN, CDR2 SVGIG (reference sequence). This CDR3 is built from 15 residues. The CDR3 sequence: CAWSKGDRPYQPQHF. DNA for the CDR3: TGTGCCTGGAGTAAAGGGGACAGGCCCTATCAGCCCCAGCATTTT.

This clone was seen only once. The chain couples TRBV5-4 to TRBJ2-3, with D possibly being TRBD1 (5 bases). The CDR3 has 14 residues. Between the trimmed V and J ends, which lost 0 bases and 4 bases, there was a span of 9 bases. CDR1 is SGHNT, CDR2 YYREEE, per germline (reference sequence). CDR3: CASSLVGRADTQYF. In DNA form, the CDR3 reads TGTGCCAGCAGCTTGGTGGGCAGGGCAGATACGCAGTATTTT.

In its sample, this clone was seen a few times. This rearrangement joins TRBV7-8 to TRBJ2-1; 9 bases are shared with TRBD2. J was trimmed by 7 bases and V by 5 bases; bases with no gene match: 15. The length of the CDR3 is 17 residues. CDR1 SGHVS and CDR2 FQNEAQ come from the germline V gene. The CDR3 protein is CASSPPGLAGMYNEQFF. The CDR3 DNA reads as TGTGCCAGCAGCCCCCCGGGGCTAGCGGGGATGTATAATGAGCAGTTCTTC.

This CDR3 is CASNSRGPHYEQYF. As DNA, the CDR3 is TGTGCCAGCAACTCCAGGGGGCCTCACTACGAGCAGTACTTC. The rearrangement uses TRBV6-1 and TRBJ2-7, with TRBD1 identical over 8 bases. CDR3 length equals 14 residues. Germline trimming cut 7 bases from V and 3 bases from J; bases unmatched to any gene: 8. CDR1 MNHNS and CDR2 SASEGT come from the germline V gene.

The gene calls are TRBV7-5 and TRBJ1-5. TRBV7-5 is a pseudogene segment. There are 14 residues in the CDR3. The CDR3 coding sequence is TGTGCCTCCCGAAAGAGGGATGGCAATCAGCCCCAGCATTTT. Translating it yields CASRKRDGNQPQHF.

CDR3 loop: CASSLGPNRDRGRSPLHF. DNA for the CDR3: TGTGCCAGCAGCTTAGGTCCCAACCGGGACAGGGGGCGATCACCCCTCCACTTT. This chain uses TRBV7-2 with TRBJ1-6; 12 nucleotides match TRBD1. V gave up 1 base and J gave up 10 bases; unmatched junction bases: 11. Germline V gene data show CDR1 as SGHTA and CDR2 as FQGNSA. This CDR3 is built from 18 residues.

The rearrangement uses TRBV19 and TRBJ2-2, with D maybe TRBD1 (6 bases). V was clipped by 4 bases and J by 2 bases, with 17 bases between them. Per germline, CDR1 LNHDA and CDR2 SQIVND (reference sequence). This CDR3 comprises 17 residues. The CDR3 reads CASSRNTVGANTGELFF. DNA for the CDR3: TGTGCCAGTAGTAGAAACACAGTGGGGGCCAACACCGGGGAGCTGTTTTTT.

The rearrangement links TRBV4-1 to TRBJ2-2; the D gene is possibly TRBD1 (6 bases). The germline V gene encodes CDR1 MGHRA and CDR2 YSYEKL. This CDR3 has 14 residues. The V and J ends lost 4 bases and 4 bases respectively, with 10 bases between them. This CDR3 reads CASSRDMITGELFF. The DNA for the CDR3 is TGCGCCAGCAGCCGGGACATGATCACCGGGGAGCTGTTTTTT.

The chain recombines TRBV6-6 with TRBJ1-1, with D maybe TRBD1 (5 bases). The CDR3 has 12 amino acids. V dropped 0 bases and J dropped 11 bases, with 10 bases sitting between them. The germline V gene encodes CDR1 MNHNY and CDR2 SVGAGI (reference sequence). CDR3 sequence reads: CASSYSGGYAFF. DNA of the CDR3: TGTGCCAGCAGTTACTCGGGGGGGTACGCTTTCTTT.

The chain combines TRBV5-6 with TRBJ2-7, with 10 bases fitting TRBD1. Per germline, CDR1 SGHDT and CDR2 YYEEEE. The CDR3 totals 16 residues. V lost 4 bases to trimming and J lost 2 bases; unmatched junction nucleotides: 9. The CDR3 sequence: CASSNRDRGFAYEQYF. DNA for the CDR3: TGTGCCAGCAGCAACCGGGACAGGGGCTTTGCCTACGAGCAGTACTTC. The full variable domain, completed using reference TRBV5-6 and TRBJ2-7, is DAGVTQSPTHLIKTRGQQVTLRCSPKSGHDTVSWYQQALGQGPQFIFQYYEEEERQRGNFPDRFSGHQFPNYSSELNVNALLLGDSALYLCASSNRDRGFAYEQYFGPGTRLTVT.

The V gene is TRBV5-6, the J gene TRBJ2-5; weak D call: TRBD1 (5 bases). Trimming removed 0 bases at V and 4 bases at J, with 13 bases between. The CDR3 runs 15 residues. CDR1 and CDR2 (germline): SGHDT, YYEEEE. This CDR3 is CASSLDDRGRETQYF. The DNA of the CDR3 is TGTGCCAGCAGCTTGGATGATAGGGGAAGAGAGACCCAGTACTTC.

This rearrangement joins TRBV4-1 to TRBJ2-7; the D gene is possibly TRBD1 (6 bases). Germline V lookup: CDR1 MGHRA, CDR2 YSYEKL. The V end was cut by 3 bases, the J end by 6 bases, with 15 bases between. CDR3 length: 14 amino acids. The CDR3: CASSQGQGLAEQYF. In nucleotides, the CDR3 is TGCGCCAGCAGCCAGGGACAAGGGTTGGCCGAGCAGTACTTC.

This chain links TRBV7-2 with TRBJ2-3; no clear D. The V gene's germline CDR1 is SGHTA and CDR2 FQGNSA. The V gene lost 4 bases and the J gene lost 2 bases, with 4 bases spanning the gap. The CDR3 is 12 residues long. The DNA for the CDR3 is TGTGCCAGCAGCTCGTACACAGATACGCAGTATTTT. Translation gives CASSSYTDTQYF.

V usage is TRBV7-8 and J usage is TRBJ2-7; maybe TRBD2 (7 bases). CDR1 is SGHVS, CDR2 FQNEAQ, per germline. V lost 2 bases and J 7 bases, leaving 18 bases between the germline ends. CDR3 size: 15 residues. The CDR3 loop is CASSLSVGGAGEQYF. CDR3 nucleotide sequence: TGTGCCAGCAGCTTATCCGTGGGGGGGGCTGGTGAGCAGTACTTC.

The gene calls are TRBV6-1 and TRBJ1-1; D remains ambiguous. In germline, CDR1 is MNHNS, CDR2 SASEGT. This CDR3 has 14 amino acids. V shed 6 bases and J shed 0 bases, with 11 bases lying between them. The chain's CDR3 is CASSALSVNTEAFF. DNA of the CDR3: TGTGCCAGCAGCGCCTTAAGCGTGAACACTGAAGCTTTCTTT.

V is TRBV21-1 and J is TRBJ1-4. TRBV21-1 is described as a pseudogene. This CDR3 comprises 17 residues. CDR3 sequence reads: CASSKAGGGGTNEKLFF. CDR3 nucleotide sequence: TGTGCCAGCAGCAAAGCCGGGGGGGGCGGAACTAATGAAAAACTGTTTTTT.

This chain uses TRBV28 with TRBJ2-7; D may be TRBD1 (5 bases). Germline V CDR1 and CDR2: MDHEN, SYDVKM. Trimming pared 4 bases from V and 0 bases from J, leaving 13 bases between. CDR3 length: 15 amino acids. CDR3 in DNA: TGTGCCAGCAGTTCCCGACAGACCTACTCCTACGAGCAGTACTTC. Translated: CASSSRQTYSYEQYF.

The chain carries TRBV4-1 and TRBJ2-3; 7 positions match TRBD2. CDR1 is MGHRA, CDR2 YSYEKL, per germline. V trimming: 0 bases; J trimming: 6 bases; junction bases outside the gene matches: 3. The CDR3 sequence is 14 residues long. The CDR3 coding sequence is TGCGCCAGCAGCCAAGATGGCGGGGGTGATACGCAGTATTTT. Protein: CASSQDGGGDTQYF.

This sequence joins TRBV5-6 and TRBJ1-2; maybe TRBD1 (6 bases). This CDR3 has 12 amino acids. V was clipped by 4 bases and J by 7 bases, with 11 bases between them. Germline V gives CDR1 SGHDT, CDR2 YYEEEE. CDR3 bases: TGTGCCAGCAGCATGGGGGCGCGTGGCTACACCTTC. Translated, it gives CASSMGARGYTF.

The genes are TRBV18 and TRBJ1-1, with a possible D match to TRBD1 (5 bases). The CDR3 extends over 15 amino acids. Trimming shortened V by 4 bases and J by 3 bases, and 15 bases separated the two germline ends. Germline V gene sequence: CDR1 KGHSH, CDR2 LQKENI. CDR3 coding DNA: TGTGCCAGCTCACAGGACGGGGGGGTGGACACTGAAGCTTTCTTT. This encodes CASSQDGGVDTEAFF. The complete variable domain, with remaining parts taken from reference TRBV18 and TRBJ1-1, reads NAGVMQNPRHLVRRRGQEARLRCSPMKGHSHVYWYRQLPEEGLKFMVYLQKENIIDESGMPKERFSAEFPKEGPSILRIQQVVRGDSAAYFCASSQDGGVDTEAFFGQGTRLTVV.

CDR3 sequence reads: CASSELGQGNEKLFF. In nucleotides, the CDR3 is TGTGCCAGCAGTGAATTGGGACAGGGAAATGAAAAACTGTTTTTT. The chain carries TRBV6-1 and TRBJ1-4, with 9 bases fitting TRBD1. The V gene end was trimmed by 2 bases and the J gene end by 5 bases; junction bases not matched to a gene: 3. The CDR3 spans 15 residues. Per germline, CDR1 MNHNS and CDR2 SASEGT.

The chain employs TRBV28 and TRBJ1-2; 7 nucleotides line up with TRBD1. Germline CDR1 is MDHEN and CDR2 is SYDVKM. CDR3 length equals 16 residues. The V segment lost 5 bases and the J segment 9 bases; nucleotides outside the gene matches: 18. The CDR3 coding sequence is TGTGCCAGCAGTCAAGGGGGCCGCCCGATTCTATGGAGCTACACCTTC. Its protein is CASSQGGRPILWSYTF.

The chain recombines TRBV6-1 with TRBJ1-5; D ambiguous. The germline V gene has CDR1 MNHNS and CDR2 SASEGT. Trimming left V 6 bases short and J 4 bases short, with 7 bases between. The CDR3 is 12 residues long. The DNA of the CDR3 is TGTGCCAGCAGGGTCGGGAATCAGCCCCAGCATTTT. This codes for CASRVGNQPQHF.

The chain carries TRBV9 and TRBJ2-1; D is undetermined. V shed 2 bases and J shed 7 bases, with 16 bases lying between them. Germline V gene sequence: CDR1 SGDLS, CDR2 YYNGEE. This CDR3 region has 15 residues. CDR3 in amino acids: CASSVGAPWVNEQFF. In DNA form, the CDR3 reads TGTGCCAGCAGCGTTGGAGCTCCGTGGGTTAATGAGCAGTTCTTC.

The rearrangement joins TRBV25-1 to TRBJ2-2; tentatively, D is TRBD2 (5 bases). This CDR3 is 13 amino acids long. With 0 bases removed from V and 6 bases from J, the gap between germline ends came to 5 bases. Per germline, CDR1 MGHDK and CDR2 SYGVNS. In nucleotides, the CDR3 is TGTGCCAGCAGTGAATACGGGGCCGGGGAGCTGTTTTTT. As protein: CASSEYGAGELFF.